Reported below is one T cell receptor (beta chain). The data derive from a study of CXCR3-negative and CXCR3-positive naive CD8 T cells. As for the study in general: Every library held about 1.5 +/- 0.3 million TRB reads, and the total came to around 150 million.

The CDR3 is 13 residues long. The germline V gene has CDR1 SQVTM and CDR2 ANQGSEA. The authors made the TRB cDNA libraries by 5' RACE using UMI labels. TCRdb re-called the 5' RACE reads and catalogs CDR3 proteins one per entry, DNA excluded. Its table lists fewer than 95,000 distinct CDR3 sequences. The sample consisted of naive CXCR3- CD8+ T cells from blood. Subset here: CD45RO-CCR7+CD27+CD95- naive CD8+ T cells lacking CXCR3 (TNR3-). The origin of this receptor is a human donor in good health. Some clones in this sample may be carry-over from other donors' samples. The chain couples TRBV29-1 to TRBJ2-1; with no DNA, the TCRdb D assignment of TRBD2 cannot be verified. The CDR3 sequence: CSVEVEVWNEQFF.